These 8 T cell receptor beta chains were all obtained from the same sample, sequenced in a study of identical twins. TCRdb used MiXCR to reprocess the 5' RACE reads, holding one entry per CDR3 protein. The sample lists approximately 300,000 distinct CDR3 sequences; roughly 8.6% were seen once. This sample also belongs to another study, concerning yellow fever vaccine responses in identical twins.

Sequenced sample: CD8+ T cells sorted from blood. These receptors all stem from a woman between 18 and 29 years old in good health.

Ten or more counts support this clonotype. The V and J genes are TRBV11-1 and TRBJ2-1; no definite D call. Per germline, CDR1 SGHAT and CDR2 FQDESV (reference sequence). V shed 1 base and J shed 0 bases, with 19 bases lying between them. The CDR3 extends over 19 amino acids. CDR3 DNA: TGTGCCAGCAGCTTAGGTGGGCTAGTGGGAACCAGCTCCTACAATGAGCAGTTCTTC. Protein: CASSLGGLVGTSSYNEQFF.

The sample holds many counts of this clonotype. The rearrangement uses TRBV6-5 and TRBJ2-3; 13 bases map to TRBD2. The CDR3 loop spans 15 amino acids. Germline V lookup: CDR1 MNHEY, CDR2 SVGAGI. The V segment lost 4 bases and the J segment 3 bases; nucleotides outside the gene matches: 1. The CDR3 nucleotides read TGTGCCAGCAGTTCACTAGCGGGGGGGACAGATACGCAGTATTTT. This translates into CASSSLAGGTDTQYF.

This clonotype was seen ten or more times. This sequence joins TRBV27 and TRBJ2-1; the match to TRBD2 covers 7 bases. The CDR3 is 15 amino acids. The V and J ends lost 4 bases and 2 bases, in that order; junction bases with no gene match: 5. Germline V gives CDR1 MNHEY, CDR2 SMNVEV (reference sequence). This chain's CDR3 is CASSSIREAYNEQFF. The CDR3 DNA sequence: TGTGCCAGCAGTTCTATCCGGGAGGCCTACAATGAGCAGTTCTTC.

The gene calls are TRBV10-2 and TRBJ2-1; D call uncertain. V was clipped by 6 bases and J by 8 bases, with 11 bases between them. CDR1 and CDR2 (germline): WSHSY, SAAADI. The CDR3 loop spans 12 amino acids. CDR3 DNA sequence: TGCGCCAGCAGGGTAAATTGGGATGAGCAGTTCTTC. Protein sequence: CASRVNWDEQFF.

Worth noting for this clonotype: The junction departs from the called germline gene at one end, perhaps through a read error. This sequence joins TRBV2 and TRBJ2-2, with TRBD2 identical over 7 bases. This CDR3 has 14 amino acids. CDR1 SNHLY and CDR2 FYNNEI come from the germline V gene. The CDR3 region is CAGSGVANTGELFF. DNA of the CDR3: TGTGCCGGCAGCGGGGTCGCGAACACCGGGGAGCTGTTTTTT.

This chain uses TRBV6-2 or TRBV6-3 with TRBJ2-7, with a possible D match to TRBD1 (6 bases). CDR1 MNHEY and CDR2 SVGEGT come from the germline V gene. CDR3 size: 15 residues. Trimming stripped 5 bases from V and 0 bases from J, with 14 bases between. CDR3 bases: TGTGCCAGCAGTAAACCAGGGGCCACCTCCTACGAGCAGTACTTC. Its translation is CASSKPGATSYEQYF.

This clonotype was seen repeatedly, ten times or more. V is TRBV6-1 and J is TRBJ2-3, with 12 bases identical to TRBD2. With V trimmed by 6 bases and J by 5 bases, 18 bases remained unmatched. CDR1 and CDR2 from the germline V gene are MNHNS and SASEGT. This CDR3 is built from 19 residues. CDR3 region: CASSNLLLLAGGQEDTQYF. In nucleotides, the CDR3 is TGTGCCAGCAGCAATCTACTTCTTCTAGCGGGGGGGCAGGAAGATACGCAGTATTTT.

This clonotype was counted many times. This chain uses TRBV5-6 with TRBJ1-4; D unresolved. Germline CDR1 and CDR2: SGHDT and YYEEEE. V lost 0 bases and J lost 9, with 9 bases in between. CDR3 length equals 13 residues. As DNA, the CDR3 is TGTGCCAGCAGCTTGGGGGCCCGGAAAAAACTGTTTTTT. Amino acids: CASSLGARKKLFF.